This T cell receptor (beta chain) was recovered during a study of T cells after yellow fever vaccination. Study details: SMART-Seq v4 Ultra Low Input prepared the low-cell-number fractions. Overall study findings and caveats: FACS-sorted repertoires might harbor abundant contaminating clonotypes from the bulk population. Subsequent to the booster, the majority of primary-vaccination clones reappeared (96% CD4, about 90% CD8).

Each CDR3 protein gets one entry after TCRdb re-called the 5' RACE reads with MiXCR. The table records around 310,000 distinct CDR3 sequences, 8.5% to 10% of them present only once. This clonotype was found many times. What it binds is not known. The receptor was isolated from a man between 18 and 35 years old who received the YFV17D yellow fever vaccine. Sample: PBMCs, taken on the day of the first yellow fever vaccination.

CDR3 in amino acids: CSARDIGLAKGETQYF. CDR3 DNA: TGCAGTGCTAGAGATATTGGACTAGCGAAAGGGGAGACCCAGTACTTC. This chain joins TRBV20-1 and TRBJ2-5, with TRBD2 identical over 9 bases. V shed 0 bases, J shed 5 bases, and the junction held 10 bases outside the gene matches. The germline V gene encodes CDR1 DFQATT and CDR2 SNEGSKA (reference sequence). The CDR3 totals 16 residues.